A selection of T cell receptor beta chains follows, all from one sample in a study of graft-versus-host responses after intestinal transplantation. Generated by immunoSEQ multiplex PCR, the TCRdb table keeps only in-frame clones and is missing some. The top ten hold about 1.5% of the sample, which has 62,000 or so clones, 90% seen once. Their recognized antigens are unknown. Sequenced material: unstimulated CD8+ T cells sorted from spleen or lymph node cells, taken before transplant. Every receptor here comes from a human donor who was the organ donor for an intestinal transplant. The CDR3 runs from the conserved cysteine through the conserved F or W. Each record gives: V gene, clone size, J gene, D gene, CDR3 DNA, CDR3 protein. A D gene is named only where the DNA matches it firmly. Not all rows give a size; the values are once, few, many and, for expanded clones, a class.

v_call: TRBV19
clone_size: once
j_call: TRBJ2-1
d_call: TRBD2
cdr3_nt: TGTGCCAGTAGACCGGGACTAGCGGGAAGTGAGCAGTTCTTC
cdr3_aa: CASRPGLAGSEQFF

v_call: TRBV19
clone_size: NA
j_call: TRBJ1-2
d_call: TRBD1
cdr3_nt: TGTGCCAGTAGTATAGATAAGGGGGCGCGTGATGGCTACACCTTC
cdr3_aa: CASSIDKGARDGYTF

v_call: TRBV10-2
clone_size: once
j_call: TRBJ1-5
d_call: TRBD1
cdr3_nt: TGCGTCAGCACTGAAGGGACAGGGGAGGTAAATCAGCCCCAGCATTTT
cdr3_aa: CVSTEGTGEVNQPQHF

v_call: TRBV5-5
clone_size: NA
j_call: TRBJ2-7
d_call: TRBD1
cdr3_nt: TGTGCCAGCAGCTCAGACAGGGGCGAGCAGTACTTC
cdr3_aa: CASSSDRGEQYF

v_call: TRBV27
clone_size: few
j_call: TRBJ2-7
d_call: TRBD1
cdr3_nt: TGTGCCAGCCGACAGGGGAACTCCTACGAGCAGTACTTC
cdr3_aa: CASRQGNSYEQYF

v_call: TRBV4-2
clone_size: NA
j_call: TRBJ2-1
d_call: NA
cdr3_nt: TGTGCCAGCAGCCAAGAGGGAGACAATGAGCAGTTCTTC
cdr3_aa: CASSQEGDNEQFF

v_call: TRBV9
clone_size: NA
j_call: TRBJ1-2
d_call: NA
cdr3_nt: TGTGCCAGCAGCGTAGAAGGAACAGGCCAAGATGGCTACACCTTC
cdr3_aa: CASSVEGTGQDGYTF

v_call: TRBV9
clone_size: NA
j_call: TRBJ2-7
d_call: NA
cdr3_nt: TGTGCCAGCAGCTCCTCCGCCGAGGAGCAGTACTTC
cdr3_aa: CASSSSAEEQYF

v_call: TRBV28
clone_size: NA
j_call: TRBJ2-1
d_call: NA
cdr3_nt: TGTGCCAGTAGTTGGGGGGATGAGCAGTTCTTC
cdr3_aa: CASSWGDEQFF

v_call: TRBV4-3
clone_size: few
j_call: TRBJ2-2
d_call: TRBD1
cdr3_nt: TGCGCCAGCAGCCAACAGCTCGGGACAGGGTCCACCGGGGAGCTGTTTTTT
cdr3_aa: CASSQQLGTGSTGELFF

v_call: TRBV4-1
clone_size: NA
j_call: TRBJ2-6
d_call: NA
cdr3_nt: TGCGCCAGCAGCCAAGTCGGTGGGGCCAACGTCCTGACTTTC
cdr3_aa: CASSQVGGANVLTF

v_call: TRBV19
clone_size: NA
j_call: TRBJ1-1
d_call: NA
cdr3_nt: TGTGCCAGTAGTATAACTGCCGGGAACACTGAAGCTTTCTTT
cdr3_aa: CASSITAGNTEAFF

v_call: TRBV7-6
clone_size: NA
j_call: TRBJ2-7
d_call: NA
cdr3_nt: TGTGCCAGCAGCTTAGAACGGGGAGACGAGCAGTACTTC
cdr3_aa: CASSLERGDEQYF

v_call: TRBV6-6
clone_size: few
j_call: TRBJ2-7
d_call: TRBD2
cdr3_nt: TGTGCCAGCAGTTACGTCGCTAGCGGATACGAGCAGTACTTC
cdr3_aa: CASSYVASGYEQYF

v_call: TRBV5-4
clone_size: NA
j_call: TRBJ2-3
d_call: TRBD2
cdr3_nt: TGTGCCAGCAGCTATCCTGGACTAGCGGACACAGATACGCAGTATTTT
cdr3_aa: CASSYPGLADTDTQYF

v_call: TRBV6-5
clone_size: once
j_call: TRBJ1-3
d_call: TRBD1
cdr3_nt: TGTGCCGTATCCCACAGGGGCGAGGCTGGAAACACCATATATTTT
cdr3_aa: CAVSHRGEAGNTIYF

v_call: TRBV9
clone_size: NA
j_call: TRBJ2-3
d_call: TRBD2
cdr3_nt: TGTGCCAGCAGCGGAACTAGCGGGGAGAGCACAGATACGCAGTATTTT
cdr3_aa: CASSGTSGESTDTQYF

v_call: TRBV4-1
clone_size: NA
j_call: TRBJ1-3
d_call: NA
cdr3_nt: TGCGCCAGCAGCCATGAAACTCCCGGGACATTCTCTGGAAACACCATATATTTT
cdr3_aa: CASSHETPGTFSGNTIYF

v_call: TRBV4-1
clone_size: NA
j_call: TRBJ2-3
d_call: TRBD2
cdr3_nt: TGCGCCAGCAGCCAAGATGTGGGGCTAGCGGGAGTGAGTACGCAGTATTTT
cdr3_aa: CASSQDVGLAGVSTQYF

v_call: TRBV28
clone_size: NA
j_call: TRBJ2-1
d_call: TRBD2
cdr3_nt: TGTGCCAGCAGCTACCCTCCCGGGACTATACAAGAGCAGTTCTTC
cdr3_aa: CASSYPPGTIQEQFF

v_call: TRBV9
clone_size: once
j_call: TRBJ2-3
d_call: NA
cdr3_nt: TGTGCCAGCAGCTTACCCTATAGCGGACCTAGCACAGATACGCAGTATTTT
cdr3_aa: CASSLPYSGPSTDTQYF

v_call: TRBV27
clone_size: once
j_call: TRBJ2-1
d_call: NA
cdr3_nt: TGTGCCAGCAGTTTATTTCCCCCCCCCGACAGTTACAATGAGCAGTTCTTC
cdr3_aa: CASSLFPPPDSYNEQFF

v_call: TRBV9
clone_size: NA
j_call: TRBJ2-7
d_call: TRBD2
cdr3_nt: TGTGCCAGCAGCGTAGGGGGGACTAGTGCCAACGAGCAGTACTTC
cdr3_aa: CASSVGGTSANEQYF

v_call: TRBV19
clone_size: NA
j_call: TRBJ1-1
d_call: NA
cdr3_nt: TGTGCCAGTAGTATCCTAGGCCAGCGGGACACTGAAGCTTTCTTT
cdr3_aa: CASSILGQRDTEAFF

v_call: TRBV18
clone_size: NA
j_call: TRBJ2-3
d_call: NA
cdr3_nt: TGTGCCAGGCCCCTGGGGCGGAATAGCACAGATACGCAGTATTTT
cdr3_aa: CARPLGRNSTDTQYF

v_call: TRBV4-2
clone_size: few
j_call: TRBJ2-3
d_call: TRBD2
cdr3_nt: TGTGCCAGCAGCCAAGAAGCGGGAGGGCCAGATACGCAGTATTTT
cdr3_aa: CASSQEAGGPDTQYF

v_call: TRBV5-1
clone_size: NA
j_call: TRBJ2-5
d_call: TRBD2
cdr3_nt: TGCGCCAGCAGCTTAGGACTAGGAAGGGAGCAAGAGACCCAGTACTTC
cdr3_aa: CASSLGLGREQETQYF

v_call: TRBV11-2
clone_size: NA
j_call: TRBJ1-1
d_call: NA
cdr3_nt: TGTGCCAGCAGCTCGCAGGGAAACACTGAAGCTTTCTTT
cdr3_aa: CASSSQGNTEAFF

v_call: TRBV21-1
clone_size: NA
j_call: TRBJ2-3
d_call: NA
cdr3_nt: TGTGCCAGCAGCCGGGACAGGGAAGCAGATACGCAGTATTTT
cdr3_aa: CASSRDREADTQYF

v_call: TRBV19
clone_size: NA
j_call: TRBJ2-1
d_call: NA
cdr3_nt: TGTGCCAGTAGTATGTGGGGCAGCCTGGCGACCAATGAGCAGTTCTTC
cdr3_aa: CASSMWGSLATNEQFF

v_call: TRBV14
clone_size: NA
j_call: TRBJ2-7
d_call: TRBD1
cdr3_nt: TGTGCCAGCAGCCCGACAGGGGTCTCCCAGTACTTC
cdr3_aa: CASSPTGVSQYF

v_call: TRBV28
clone_size: NA
j_call: TRBJ2-7
d_call: TRBD1
cdr3_nt: TGTGCCAGCAGCAGCCGGGACAGGGCCGCGCGGGGCCCTGGAGAGCAGTACTTC
cdr3_aa: CASSSRDRAARGPGEQYF

v_call: TRBV9
clone_size: NA
j_call: TRBJ2-1
d_call: TRBD2
cdr3_nt: TGTGCCAGCAGCGTAGAAGGGCAGGCGGGGGGTGATGAGCAGTTCTTC
cdr3_aa: CASSVEGQAGGDEQFF

v_call: TRBV29-1
clone_size: NA
j_call: TRBJ2-3
d_call: NA
cdr3_nt: TGCAGCGTTGGGGTCCTGTTAGCGTGGGAAGCGACGGATGCGCAGTATTTT
cdr3_aa: CSVGVLLAWEATDAQYF

v_call: TRBV9
clone_size: NA
j_call: TRBJ2-2
d_call: TRBD2
cdr3_nt: TGTGCCAGCAGCCAAAGGGAGGGCGTGCGCGGAGGGACCACCGGGGAGCTGTTTTTT
cdr3_aa: CASSQREGVRGGTTGELFF